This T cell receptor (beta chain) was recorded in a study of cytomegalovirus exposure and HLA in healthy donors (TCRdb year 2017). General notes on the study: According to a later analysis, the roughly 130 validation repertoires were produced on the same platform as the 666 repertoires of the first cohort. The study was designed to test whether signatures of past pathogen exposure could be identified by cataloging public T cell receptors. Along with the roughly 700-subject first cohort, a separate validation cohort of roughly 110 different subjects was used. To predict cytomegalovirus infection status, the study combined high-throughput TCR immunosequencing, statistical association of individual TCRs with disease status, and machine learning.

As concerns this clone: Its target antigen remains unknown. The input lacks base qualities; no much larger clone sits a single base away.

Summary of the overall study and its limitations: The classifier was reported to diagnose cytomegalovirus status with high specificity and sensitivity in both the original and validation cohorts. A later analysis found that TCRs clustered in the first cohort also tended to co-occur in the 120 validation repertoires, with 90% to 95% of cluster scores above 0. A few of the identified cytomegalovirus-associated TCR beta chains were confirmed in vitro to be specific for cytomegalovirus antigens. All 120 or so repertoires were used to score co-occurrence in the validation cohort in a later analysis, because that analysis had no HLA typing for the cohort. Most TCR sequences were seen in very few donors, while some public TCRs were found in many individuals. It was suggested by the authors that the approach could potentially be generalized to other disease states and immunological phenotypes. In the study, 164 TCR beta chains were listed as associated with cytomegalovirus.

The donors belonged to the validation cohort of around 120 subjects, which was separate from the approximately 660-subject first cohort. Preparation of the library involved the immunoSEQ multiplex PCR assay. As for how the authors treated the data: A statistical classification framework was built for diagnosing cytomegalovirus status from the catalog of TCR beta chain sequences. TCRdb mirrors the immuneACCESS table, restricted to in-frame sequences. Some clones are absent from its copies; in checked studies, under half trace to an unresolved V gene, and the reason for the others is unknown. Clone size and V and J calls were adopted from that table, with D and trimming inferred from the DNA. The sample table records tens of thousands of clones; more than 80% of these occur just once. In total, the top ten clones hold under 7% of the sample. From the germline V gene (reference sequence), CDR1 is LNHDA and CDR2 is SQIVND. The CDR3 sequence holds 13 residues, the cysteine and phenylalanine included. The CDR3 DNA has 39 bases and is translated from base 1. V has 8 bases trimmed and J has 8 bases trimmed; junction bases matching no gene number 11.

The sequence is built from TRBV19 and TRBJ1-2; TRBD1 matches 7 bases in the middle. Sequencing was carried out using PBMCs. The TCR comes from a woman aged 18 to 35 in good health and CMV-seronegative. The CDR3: CASGSRQGTGYTF. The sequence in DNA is TGTGCCAGTGGATCACGACAGGGTACCGGCTACACCTTC.